This section outlines one T cell receptor beta chain sequence together with its context. The CDR3 covers 15 residues. Trimming stripped 4 bases from V and 0 bases from J, with 10 bases between. Looked up from germline, CDR1 is LNHDA and CDR2 is SQIVND (reference sequence). The data originate from a study of TIL therapy for anti-PD-1-resistant metastatic lung cancer. The time point is: pre-treatment sample, taken before nivolumab and TIL therapy. The libraries were made with immunoSEQ v3. Data came from immunoSEQ multiplex PCR; TCRdb stores just in-frame clones and leaves some out. The table shows about 20,000 clones, with roughly four fifths occurring only once.

The rearrangement links TRBV19 to TRBJ2-4, with a weak D call TRBD2 (5 bases). This receptor was taken from a person aged 25 to 80 with non-small cell lung cancer. The sequencing used blood, collected at baseline. The CDR3 bases are TGTGCCAGTAGTACACCGGACTCAGCCAAAAACATTCAGTACTTC. This translates into CASSTPDSAKNIQYF.